This TCR beta chain comes out of a study of blood T cell repertoires in COVID-19 (dated by TCRdb to about 2020). Background for the entire study: The collaborator samples originated in the United States, Italy and Spain and spanned the acute and convalescent phases of COVID-19. Nearly every sample came with metadata listing a de-identified subject ID, COVID-19 status, age in years and sex. The repertoires were released in a freely available public database meant as a resource for research on the immune response to SARS-CoV-2. The dataset comprised deeply sampled blood TCRbeta repertoires from subjects exposed to, actively infected with, or recovered from COVID-19. The material from the prospective study consisted of cDNA or gDNA derived from T cells, B-cell-depleted T cells, or PBMCs. Where HLA class I and class II types were available, the types were taken from metadata supplied by the sample provider, not from assay-based typing. The samples were drawn from the first 160 participants of the ongoing ImmuneRACE study and from over a thousand subjects provided by 6 global collaborators. Overall study results and their limits: The quantity of clinical and demographic metadata differed by source and by participant and was supplied without curation.

One collaborating source in Seattle enrolled patients while the patients were actively infected and followed the patients over time throughout the course of disease. Whole blood was collected in K2EDTA tubes by collaborating institutions according to the institutions' own protocols. For TCRbeta analysis, collaborator samples were shipped as frozen whole blood, as isolated PBMCs, or as DNA extracted from either sample type. Comments on this clone: Its antigen is currently not known. No much larger clone exists at a distance of one base, and base qualities are not known.

TCRbeta CDR3 regions were amplified from genomic DNA by means of the immunoSEQ Assay, a bias-controlled multiplex PCR. The source study handled its data this way. The number of nucleated cells in each sample was estimated from the amplification of reference gene primers within the assay. To quantify the absolute abundance of each unique TCRbeta CDR3 rearrangement, sequence reads were collapsed and filtered. For each sample, productive Simpson clonality was calculated by taking the square root of Simpson's diversity index across productive rearrangements. This immuneACCESS table, as held by TCRdb, lists in-frame sequences with V and J called but not all clones. Of the missing ones, under half trace to an unresolved V gene in checked studies; the others have no known cause. The V and J calls and clone size come from that table; D and trimming were worked out from the DNA. Present in this sample are about 260,000 clones, 70% to 90% of which were seen just once. Over 5% of the sample goes to the ten largest clones.

Counted from cysteine to phenylalanine, this CDR3 has 16 amino acids. Only the CDR3 region is kept as DNA, spanning 48 bases read in frame from base 1. V ends up 4 bases short and J 8 bases short, with an unmatched junction base count of 13. The germline V gene encodes CDR1 MGHRA and CDR2 YSYEKL. The sequencing input was peripheral blood. The rearrangement joined TRBV4-1 to TRBJ1-4, and 7 junctional nucleotides match TRBD1. This receptor was obtained from a woman aged 55-70 years with COVID-19, enrolled during active disease. The CDR3 has the sequence CASSRVLQGWGEKLFF. The sequenced DNA: TGCGCCAGCAGCCGGGTTCTACAGGGGTGGGGAGAAAAACTGTTTTTT.